Following are 14 T cell receptor beta chains from one sample sequenced in a study of CXCR3-negative and CXCR3-positive naive CD8 T cells. The TRB cDNA libraries were prepared by 5' RACE with UMI labels. TCRdb reprocessed the 5' RACE reads; each CDR3 protein has one entry and no DNA is given. The sample's table shows 20,000 to 30,000 distinct CDR3 sequences. Source material: naive CXCR3- CD8+ T cells from blood. Subset meaning: CD45RO-CCR7+CD27+CD95- naive CD8+ T cells lacking CXCR3 (TNR3-). These receptor sequences come from a human donor in good health. Some clones in this sample may be carry-over from other donors' samples.

This clonotype is labeled medium-sized (0.01 to 0.1%) based on frequency. The genes are TRBV6-5 and TRBJ2-1; TCRdb returns TRBD2, unconfirmable since there is no DNA. In germline, CDR1 is MNHEY, CDR2 SVGAGI. The CDR3 runs 14 residues. CDR3 sequence reads: CASNGGSPNNEQFF.

The chain combines TRBV5-1 with TRBJ2-1. Germline V gives CDR1 SGHRS, CDR2 YFSETQ. This CDR3 region has 13 residues. The chain's CDR3 is CASSLSRHNEQFF.

V usage is TRBV29-1 and J usage is TRBJ2-1; TCRdb's D call, TRBD2, is unchecked because there is no DNA. The CDR3 extends over 14 amino acids. CDR1 and CDR2 from the germline V gene are SQVTM and ANQGSEA. The CDR3 protein is CSVEAEAGVYEQFF.

This chain joins TRBV14 and TRBJ2-5. This CDR3 is built from 13 residues. Germline V gene lookup returns CDR1 SGHDN and CDR2 FVKESK. Here the CDR3 reads CASSPGVQETQYF.

The rearrangement joins TRBV28 to TRBJ2-1. Germline values: CDR1 MDHEN, CDR2 SYDVKM. This CDR3 is 15 amino acids long. The CDR3 is CASSSGQGPYNEQFF.

The chain is built from TRBV29-1 and TRBJ2-3; TCRdb designates TRBD1, a call that cannot be tested without DNA. From germline, CDR1 is SQVTM and CDR2 ANQGSEA. The CDR3 is 16 residues long. The CDR3 loop is CSVEDPDRVYTDTQYF.

The chain combines TRBV15 with TRBJ1-5. Looked up from germline, CDR1 is LNHNV and CDR2 is YYDKDF (reference sequence). The length of the CDR3 is 14 residues. CDR3 residues: CATSRDGQTVNQHF. The full variable domain, its missing parts supplied by reference TRBV15 and TRBJ1-5, is DAMVIQNPRYQVTQFGKPVTLSCSQTLNHNVMYWYQQKSSQAPKLLFHYYDKDFNNEADTPDNFQSRRPNTSFCFLDIRSPGLGDTAMYLCATSRDGQTVNQHFGDGTRLSIL.

The V and J genes are TRBV5-1 and TRBJ2-1; TCRdb reports TRBD1, a call that lacks DNA to check it against. The germline V gene encodes CDR1 SGHRS and CDR2 YFSETQ. This CDR3 has 16 amino acids. This chain's CDR3 is CASSSQDSRIENEQFF.

The rearrangement uses TRBV6-5 and TRBJ2-1; TCRdb outputs TRBD1, but without DNA this stays unchecked. This CDR3 contains 13 residues. Germline assignment: CDR1 MNHEY and CDR2 SVGAGI. CDR3 loop: CAIGTVAANEQFF.

CDR3 protein: CATTFGTSGNEQFF. The rearrangement joins TRBV6-5 to TRBJ2-1; TCRdb's assignment of TRBD2 cannot be checked, as there is no DNA. Germline V gene data show CDR1 as MNHEY and CDR2 as SVGAGI. This CDR3 is built from 14 residues.

This clonotype counts as medium-sized by frequency. The V gene is TRBV14, the J gene TRBJ2-1; TCRdb's assignment of TRBD2 cannot be checked, as there is no DNA. The CDR3 length is 14 residues. Germline assignment: CDR1 SGHDN and CDR2 FVKESK. The CDR3 loop is CASSPATSYNEQFF.

This clonotype registers medium-sized by frequency. V and J are TRBV20-1 and TRBJ2-1; TCRdb reports TRBD2, a call that lacks DNA to check it against. The CDR3 has 14 amino acids. CDR1 and CDR2 from the germline V gene are DFQATT and SNEGSKA (reference sequence). The CDR3 sequence: CSARVEGSGGLGFF.

The chain recombines TRBV29-1 with TRBJ2-1. Germline loops: CDR1 SQVTM, CDR2 ANQGSEA. This CDR3 has 15 amino acids. The CDR3 reads CSVEDLGSSYNEQFF.

The rearrangement joins TRBV29-1 to TRBJ2-3; no DNA is available, so the TRBD2 call from TCRdb remains unchecked. Per the germline V gene, CDR1 is SQVTM and CDR2 is ANQGSEA. This CDR3 is 17 amino acids long. This CDR3 is CSAEGGGGLTRVDTQYF.